The 17 T cell receptor beta chains listed next were all sequenced from one sample in a study of blood T cell repertoires in COVID-19. This table comes from immunoSEQ multiplex PCR, and its TCRdb copy is limited to in-frame clones, with some not included. Of a few hundred thousand clones listed, roughly 89% are singletons. What was sequenced was peripheral blood. These receptors came from a woman aged 40 to 50 who had recovered from COVID-19.

The chain couples TRBV6-5 to TRBJ2-3, with D uncertain. Germline CDR1 is MNHEY and CDR2 is SVGAGI. The CDR3 is 13 residues long. The V end was cut by 10 bases, the J end by 3 bases, with 14 bases between. This CDR3 is CATMTSGTDTQYF. The CDR3 region has the DNA TGTGCCACCATGACCTCCGGGACAGATACGCAGTATTTT.

The chain is built from TRBV7-2 and TRBJ1-2; a weak D match, TRBD1 (5 bases). Between the trimmed V and J ends, which lost 0 bases and 7 bases, there was a span of 15 bases. Germline lookup yields CDR1 SGHTA and CDR2 FQGNSA. CDR3 length: 15 residues. The CDR3 reads CASSLADTGRRGYTF. CDR3 nucleotide sequence: TGTGCCAGCAGCTTAGCGGACACCGGGCGGCGTGGCTACACCTTC.

This chain connects TRBV9 to TRBJ2-1, with no clear D. The CDR3 runs 16 residues. CDR1 and CDR2 (germline): SGDLS, YYNGEE. V lost 0 bases and J lost 0, with 10 bases in between. The CDR3 spells CASSVGAESSYNEQFF. In DNA form, the CDR3 reads TGTGCCAGCAGCGTAGGTGCGGAGAGCTCCTACAATGAGCAGTTCTTC.

The genes are TRBV9 and TRBJ2-2, with 10 bases fitting TRBD1. The CDR3 is made up of 16 amino acids. Germline CDR1 reads SGDLS; CDR2 reads YYNGEE. Germline trimming cut 0 bases from V and 7 bases from J; bases unmatched to any gene: 6. CDR3 amino acids: CASSVATGGPVGELFF. DNA for the CDR3: TGTGCCAGCAGCGTAGCGACAGGGGGCCCTGTCGGGGAGCTGTTTTTT.

The genes are TRBV6-5 and TRBJ1-6; 7 bases line up with TRBD1. This CDR3 is 15 amino acids long. The germline V gene has CDR1 MNHEY and CDR2 SVGAGI. With 1 base clipped from V and 7 bases from J, the junction kept 4 bases outside the gene matches. As DNA, the CDR3 is TGTGCCAGCAGTTACTTGGGGACAGACAATTCACCCCTCCACTTT. It specifies CASSYLGTDNSPLHF.

This clone appeared once. The chain recombines TRBV5-5 with TRBJ2-1, with 11 bases lining up with TRBD2. Germline loops: CDR1 SGHKS, CDR2 YYEKEE (reference sequence). The CDR3 has 14 residues. With V trimmed by 3 bases and J by 7 bases, 3 bases remained unmatched. CDR3 loop: CASSSSGRWNEQFF. The CDR3 DNA sequence: TGTGCCAGCAGCTCTAGCGGGAGGTGGAATGAGCAGTTCTTC. The whole variable domain, filled in from reference TRBV5-5 and TRBJ2-1, reads DAGVTQSPTHLIKTRGQQVTLRCSPISGHKSVSWYQQVLGQGPQFIFQYYEKEERGRGNFPDRFSARQFPNYSSELNVNALLLGDSALYLCASSSSGRWNEQFFGPGTRLTVL.

This clone was recorded once. This chain links TRBV11-2 with TRBJ2-5, with a weak D call TRBD2 (6 bases). With 5 bases removed from V and 4 bases from J, the gap between germline ends came to 14 bases. Germline V gene sequence: CDR1 SGHAT, CDR2 FQNNGV. The CDR3 is made up of 14 amino acids. CDR3 in amino acids: CASSRIGSGETQYF. As DNA, the CDR3 is TGTGCCAGCAGCCGCATCGGGAGTGGAGAGACCCAGTACTTC.

The chain carries TRBV5-1 and TRBJ2-5; TRBD2 agrees at 10 bases. V was clipped by 7 bases and J by 5 bases; unmatched bases: 5. From germline, CDR1 is SGHRS and CDR2 YFSETQ. This CDR3 is built from 13 residues. In nucleotides, the CDR3 is TGCGCCAGCGCTAGCGGGAGTGGGGAGACCCAGTACTTC. Its translation: CASASGSGETQYF.

This clone was counted a few times. The V call is TRBV30, the J call TRBJ1-3; D gene ambiguous. The V gene lost 4 bases and the J gene lost 1 base, with 8 bases spanning the gap. The CDR3 consists of 13 residues. Per the germline V gene, CDR1 is GTSNPN and CDR2 is SVGIG (reference sequence). The DNA for the CDR3 is TGTGCCTGGAATAGTTTTTCTGGAAACACCATATATTTT. Translating it yields CAWNSFSGNTIYF.

The chain carries TRBV28 and TRBJ2-7; 10 bases agree with TRBD1. V trimming: 7 bases; J trimming: 4 bases; junction bases outside the gene matches: 7. The CDR3 is 14 amino acids. Germline CDR1 is MDHEN and CDR2 is SYDVKM. CDR3 nucleotides: TGTGCCAGCACACCGGGACAGGGGCTTTACGAGCAGTACTTC. Translated, it gives CASTPGQGLYEQYF.

CDR3 protein: CASSIQGAYEQYF. Here the CDR3 DNA reads TGCGCCAGCAGCATCCAGGGGGCCTACGAGCAGTACTTC. The chain uses TRBV5-1 and TRBJ2-7; TRBD1 matches 7 bases. Germline V gives CDR1 SGHRS, CDR2 YFSETQ. V was clipped by 4 bases and J by 2 bases; unmatched bases: 3. The CDR3 is made up of 13 amino acids.

The CDR3 DNA is TGTGCCAGCAGCTCGGACCGGACTAGCACAGATACGCAGTATTTT. Its translation is CASSSDRTSTDTQYF. The V gene is TRBV5-4, the J gene TRBJ2-3; weak D call: TRBD2 (5 bases). Germline-derived CDR1 and CDR2 are SGHNT and YYREEE (reference sequence). CDR3 length: 15 residues. V was trimmed by 3 bases and J by 0 bases, leaving 11 bases between them.

The chain recombines TRBV5-1 with TRBJ2-4; 9 nucleotides align to TRBD1. This CDR3 has 16 residues. Unmatched junction bases numbered 4, after V lost 3 bases and J lost 0 bases. In germline, CDR1 is SGHRS, CDR2 YFSETQ. The CDR3 protein is CASSWDRDIAKNIQYF. The CDR3 DNA sequence: TGCGCCAGCAGCTGGGACAGGGACATAGCCAAAAACATTCAGTACTTC.

In regard to this clone: This CDR3 is also generated by other DNA sequences in the sample. This chain joins TRBV30 and TRBJ1-2; 11 bases are a match to TRBD1. CDR1 and CDR2 (germline): GTSNPN, SVGIG (reference sequence). This CDR3 has 14 amino acids. V lost 0 bases and J lost 5; bases outside the gene matches: 2. CDR3 loop: CAWSVGQGGYGYTF. The CDR3 DNA reads TGTGCCTGGAGTGTGGGACAGGGGGGGTATGGCTACACCTTC.

V is TRBV7-3 and J is TRBJ1-1; D might be TRBD1 (6 bases). The CDR3 totals 14 residues. Trimming took off 0 bases at V and 3 bases at J, with 8 bases between the two ends. CDR1 and CDR2 from the germline V gene are SGHTA and FQGTGA. CDR3 residues: CASSLTGGDTEAFF. In nucleotides, the CDR3 is TGTGCCAGCAGCTTAACAGGGGGAGACACTGAAGCTTTCTTT.

In its sample, this clone was seen once. The V call is TRBV30, the J call TRBJ2-1; TRBD2 might be the D (7 bases). Germline CDR1 GTSNPN, CDR2 SVGIG (reference sequence). The V gene lost 3 bases and the J gene lost 4 bases, with 22 bases spanning the gap. The CDR3 is 17 amino acids. The CDR3 DNA is TGTGCCTGGAGCCGAGGGGCTCGGGGGGCCCTTTACAATGAGCAGTTCTTC. Amino acid sequence: CAWSRGARGALYNEQFF.

This chain connects TRBV2 to TRBJ2-1; TRBD2 matches at 12 bases. V lost 5 bases and J lost 8; bases outside the gene matches: 7. This CDR3 is built from 15 residues. From germline, CDR1 is SNHLY and CDR2 FYNNEI. The CDR3 region is CASSPTSGRAHEQFF. The CDR3 nucleotides are TGTGCCAGCAGTCCGACTAGCGGGAGAGCCCATGAGCAGTTCTTC.